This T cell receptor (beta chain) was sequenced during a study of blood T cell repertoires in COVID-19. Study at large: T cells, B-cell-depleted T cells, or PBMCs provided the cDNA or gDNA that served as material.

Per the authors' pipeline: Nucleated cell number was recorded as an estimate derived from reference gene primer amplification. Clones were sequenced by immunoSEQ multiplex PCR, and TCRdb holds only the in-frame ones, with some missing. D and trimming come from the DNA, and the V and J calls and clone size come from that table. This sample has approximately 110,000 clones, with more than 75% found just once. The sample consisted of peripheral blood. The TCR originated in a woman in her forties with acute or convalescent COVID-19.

The CDR3: CASSQEEGLAGRPLGEQYF. The CDR3 DNA reads as TGTGCCAGCAGCCAGGAGGAGGGACTAGCGGGGAGACCTTTGGGGGAGCAGTACTTC. The chain employs TRBV7-2 and TRBJ2-7; 13 nucleotides match TRBD2. The trim removed 5 bases at V and 7 bases at J, leaving 20 bases unmatched. Looked up from germline, CDR1 is SGHTA and CDR2 is FQGNSA. This CDR3 comprises 19 residues.